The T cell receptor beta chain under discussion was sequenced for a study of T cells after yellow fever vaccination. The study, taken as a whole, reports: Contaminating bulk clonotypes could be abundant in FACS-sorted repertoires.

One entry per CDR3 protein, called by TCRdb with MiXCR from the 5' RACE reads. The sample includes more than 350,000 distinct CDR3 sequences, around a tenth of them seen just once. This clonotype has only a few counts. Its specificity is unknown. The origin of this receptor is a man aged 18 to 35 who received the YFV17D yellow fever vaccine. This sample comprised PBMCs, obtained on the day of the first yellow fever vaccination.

The CDR3 sequence is CASTGVGLKKLFF. DNA for the CDR3: TGTGCCAGCACCGGGGTCGGATTGAAAAAACTGTTTTTT. This chain links TRBV5-5 with TRBJ1-4; D uncertain. The CDR3 is 13 amino acids. CDR1 is SGHKS, CDR2 YYEKEE, per germline (reference sequence). Trimming removed 6 bases from V and 9 bases from J, with 15 bases in between.